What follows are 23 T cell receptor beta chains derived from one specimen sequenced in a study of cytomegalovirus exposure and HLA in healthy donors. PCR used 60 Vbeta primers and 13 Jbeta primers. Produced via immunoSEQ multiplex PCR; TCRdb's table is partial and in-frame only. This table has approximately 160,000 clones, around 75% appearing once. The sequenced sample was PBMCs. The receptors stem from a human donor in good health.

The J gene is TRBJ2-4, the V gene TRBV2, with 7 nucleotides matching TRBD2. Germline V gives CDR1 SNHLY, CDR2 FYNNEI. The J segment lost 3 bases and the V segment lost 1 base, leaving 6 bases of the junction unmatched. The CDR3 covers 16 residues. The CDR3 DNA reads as TGTGCCAGCAGTGAAGTGGGAGGGCTTAGCAAAAACATTCAGTACTTC. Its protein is CASSEVGGLSKNIQYF.

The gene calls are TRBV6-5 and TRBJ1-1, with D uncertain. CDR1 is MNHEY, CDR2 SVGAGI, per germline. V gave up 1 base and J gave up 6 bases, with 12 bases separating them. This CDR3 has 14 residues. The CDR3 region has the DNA TGTGCCAGCAGTTACTTGCAGGATATGGCTGAAGCTTTCTTT. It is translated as CASSYLQDMAEAFF.

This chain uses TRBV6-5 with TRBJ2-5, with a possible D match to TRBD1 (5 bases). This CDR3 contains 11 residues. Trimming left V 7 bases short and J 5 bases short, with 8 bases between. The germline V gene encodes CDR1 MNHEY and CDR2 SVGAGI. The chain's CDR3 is CASIRGETQYF. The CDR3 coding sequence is TGTGCCAGCATTAGGGGCGAGACCCAGTACTTC.

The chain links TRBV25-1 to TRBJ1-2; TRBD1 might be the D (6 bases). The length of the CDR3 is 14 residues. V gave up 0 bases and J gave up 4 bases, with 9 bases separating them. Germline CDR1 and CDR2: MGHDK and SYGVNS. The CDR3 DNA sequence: TGTGCCAGCAGTGAATACGGACAGCCCTATGGCTACACCTTC. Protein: CASSEYGQPYGYTF.

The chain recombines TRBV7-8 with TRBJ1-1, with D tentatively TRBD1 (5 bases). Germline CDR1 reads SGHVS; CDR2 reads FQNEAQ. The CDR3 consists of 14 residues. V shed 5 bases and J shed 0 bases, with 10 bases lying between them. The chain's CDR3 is CASSARVVNTEAFF. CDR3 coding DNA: TGTGCCAGCAGCGCCAGGGTGGTGAACACTGAAGCTTTCTTT. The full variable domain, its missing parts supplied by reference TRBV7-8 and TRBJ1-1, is GAGVSQSPRYKVAKRGQDVALRCDPISGHVSLFWYQQALGQGPEFLTYFQNEAQLDKSGLPSDRFFAERPEGSVSTLKIQRTQQEDSAVYLCASSARVVNTEAFFGQGTRLTVV.

This chain's CDR3 is CATSRMETGRSEKLFF. For the CDR3, the DNA is TGTGCCACCAGCAGAATGGAGACAGGACGAAGTGAAAAACTGTTTTTT. The chain couples TRBV15 to TRBJ1-4, with D possibly matching TRBD1 (6 bases). Trimming stripped 2 bases from V and 7 bases from J, with 17 bases between. CDR1 LNHNV and CDR2 YYDKDF come from the germline V gene (reference sequence). The CDR3 is 16 residues long.

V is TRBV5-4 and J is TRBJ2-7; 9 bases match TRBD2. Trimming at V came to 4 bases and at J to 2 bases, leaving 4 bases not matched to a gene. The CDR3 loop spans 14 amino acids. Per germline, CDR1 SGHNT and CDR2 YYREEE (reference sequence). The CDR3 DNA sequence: TGTGCCAGCAGCGTAGTAGCGGGGGCCTACGAGCAGTACTTC. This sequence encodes CASSVVAGAYEQYF.

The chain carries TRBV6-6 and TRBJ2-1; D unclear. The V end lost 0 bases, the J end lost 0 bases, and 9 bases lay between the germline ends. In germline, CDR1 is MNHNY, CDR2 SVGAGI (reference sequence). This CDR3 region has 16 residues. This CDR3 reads CASSYSESVSYNEQFF. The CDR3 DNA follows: TGTGCCAGCAGTTACTCAGAAAGCGTCTCCTACAATGAGCAGTTCTTC.

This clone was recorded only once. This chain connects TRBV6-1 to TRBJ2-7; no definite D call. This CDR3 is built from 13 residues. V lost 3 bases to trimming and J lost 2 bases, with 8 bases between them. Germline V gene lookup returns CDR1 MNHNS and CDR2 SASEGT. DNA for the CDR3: TGTGCCAGCAGTGAGAACAGTGCCTACGAGCAGTACTTC. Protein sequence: CASSENSAYEQYF.

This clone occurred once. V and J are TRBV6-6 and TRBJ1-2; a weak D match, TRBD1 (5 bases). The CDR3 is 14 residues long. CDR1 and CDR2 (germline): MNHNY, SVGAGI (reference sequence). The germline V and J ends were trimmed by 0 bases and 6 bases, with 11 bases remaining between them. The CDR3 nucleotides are TGTGCCAGCAGTTACTCAGCAGGGAAGGATGGCTACACCTTC. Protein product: CASSYSAGKDGYTF.

The CDR3 nucleotides read TGTGCCAGTAGTATCCGGACAGGGCACTATGGCTACACCTTC. Protein product: CASSIRTGHYGYTF. The chain couples TRBV19 to TRBJ1-2, with 8 bases aligning to TRBD1. Per the germline V gene, CDR1 is LNHDA and CDR2 is SQIVND (reference sequence). V gave up 3 bases and J gave up 3 bases; unmatched junction bases: 3. The CDR3 is 14 amino acids.

The CDR3 sequence is CASGLVLGQGNHEQYF. CDR3 DNA sequence: TGTGCTAGTGGTTTGGTATTGGGACAGGGAAACCACGAGCAGTACTTC. The chain carries TRBV12-5 and TRBJ2-7; 9 bases align to TRBD1. The junction had 8 bases not matched to a gene; V was cut back by 0 bases and J by 5 bases. Germline V gene lookup returns CDR1 LGHNT and CDR2 FRNRAP. The length of the CDR3 is 16 residues.

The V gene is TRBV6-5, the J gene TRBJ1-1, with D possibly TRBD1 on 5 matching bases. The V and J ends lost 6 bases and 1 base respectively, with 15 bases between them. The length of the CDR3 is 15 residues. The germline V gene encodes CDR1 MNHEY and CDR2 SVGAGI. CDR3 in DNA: TGTGCCAGCAGCTACCGGGGGTTCCAGAACACTGAAGCTTTCTTT. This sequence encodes CASSYRGFQNTEAFF.

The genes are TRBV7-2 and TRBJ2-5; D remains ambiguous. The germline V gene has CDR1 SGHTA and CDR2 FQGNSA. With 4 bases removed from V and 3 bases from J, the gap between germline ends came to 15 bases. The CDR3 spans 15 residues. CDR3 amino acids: CASSSFRFAEETQYF. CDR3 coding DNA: TGTGCCAGCAGCTCTTTCCGTTTCGCGGAAGAGACCCAGTACTTC.

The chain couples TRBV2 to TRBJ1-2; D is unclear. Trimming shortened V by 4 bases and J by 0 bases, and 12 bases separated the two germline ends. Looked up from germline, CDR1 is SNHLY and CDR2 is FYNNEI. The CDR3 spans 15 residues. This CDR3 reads CASSGAVWTNYGYTF. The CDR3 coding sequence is TGTGCCAGCAGTGGGGCAGTTTGGACTAACTATGGCTACACCTTC.

The CDR3 DNA reads TGTGCCAGCAGCTTGGGGCAATTGGACACTGAAGCTTTCTTT. Residues: CASSLGQLDTEAFF. The chain is built from TRBV5-6 and TRBJ1-1; no definite D call. Trimming shortened V by 0 bases and J by 3 bases, and 9 bases separated the two germline ends. CDR3 length: 14 residues. Looked up from germline, CDR1 is SGHDT and CDR2 is YYEEEE.

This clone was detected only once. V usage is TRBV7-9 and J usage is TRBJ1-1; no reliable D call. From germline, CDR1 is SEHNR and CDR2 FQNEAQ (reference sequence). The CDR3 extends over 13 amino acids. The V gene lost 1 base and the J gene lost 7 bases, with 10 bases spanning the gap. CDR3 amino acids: CASSLGGANEAFF. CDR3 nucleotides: TGTGCCAGCAGCTTAGGAGGTGCAAATGAAGCTTTCTTT.

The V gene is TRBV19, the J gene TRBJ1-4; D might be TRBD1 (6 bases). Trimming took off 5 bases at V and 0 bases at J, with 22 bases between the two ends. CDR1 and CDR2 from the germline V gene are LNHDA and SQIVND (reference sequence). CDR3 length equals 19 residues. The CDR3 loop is CASSSYAGTLVATNEKLFF. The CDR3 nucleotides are TGTGCCAGTAGTTCCTATGCCGGGACATTAGTTGCAACTAATGAAAAACTGTTTTTT.

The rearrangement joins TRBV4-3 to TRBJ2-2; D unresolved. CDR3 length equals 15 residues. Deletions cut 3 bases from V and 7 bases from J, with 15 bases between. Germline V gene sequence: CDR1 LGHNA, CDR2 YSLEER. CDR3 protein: CASSQGELLLGELFF. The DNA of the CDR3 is TGCGCCAGCAGCCAGGGCGAGCTCCTGCTCGGGGAGCTGTTTTTT.

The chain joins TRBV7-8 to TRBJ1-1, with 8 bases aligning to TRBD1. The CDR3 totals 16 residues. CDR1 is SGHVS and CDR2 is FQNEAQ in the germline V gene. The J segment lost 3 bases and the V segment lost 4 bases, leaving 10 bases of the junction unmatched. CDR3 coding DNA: TGTGCCAGCAGCTCGAATGGACAGGGTAGTGACACTGAAGCTTTCTTT. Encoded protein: CASSSNGQGSDTEAFF.

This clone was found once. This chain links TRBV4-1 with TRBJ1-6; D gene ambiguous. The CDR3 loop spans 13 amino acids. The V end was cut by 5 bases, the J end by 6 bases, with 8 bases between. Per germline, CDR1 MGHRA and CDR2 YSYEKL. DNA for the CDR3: TGCGCCAGCAGCGAACAGATTAATTCACCCCTCCACTTT. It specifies CASSEQINSPLHF.

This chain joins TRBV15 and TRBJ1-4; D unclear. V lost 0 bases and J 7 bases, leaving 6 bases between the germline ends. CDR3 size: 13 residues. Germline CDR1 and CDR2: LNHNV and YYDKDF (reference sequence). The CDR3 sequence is CATSRDGGEKLFF. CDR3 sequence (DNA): TGTGCCACCAGCAGAGACGGAGGTGAAAAACTGTTTTTT.

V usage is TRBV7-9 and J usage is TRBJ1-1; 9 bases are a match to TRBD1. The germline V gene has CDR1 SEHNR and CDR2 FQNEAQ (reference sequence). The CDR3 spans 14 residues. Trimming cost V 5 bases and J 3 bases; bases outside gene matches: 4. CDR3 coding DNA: TGTGCCAGCAGCGGTCGGACAGGGGACACTGAAGCTTTCTTT. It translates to CASSGRTGDTEAFF. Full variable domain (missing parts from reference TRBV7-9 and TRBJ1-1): DTGVSQNPRHKITKRGQNVTFRCDPISEHNRLYWYRQTLGQGPEFLTYFQNEAQLEKSRLLSDRFSAERPKGSFSTLEIQRTEQGDSAMYLCASSGRTGDTEAFFGQGTRLTVV.